Below are 28 T cell receptor beta chains sequenced from a single sample in a study of T cell responses to AZD1222 COVID-19 vaccine. Assay: immunoSEQ multiplex PCR; the TCRdb copy retains only in-frame clones and omits some. The repertoire holds more than 60,000 clones, with approximately 84% as singletons. The specimen was peripheral blood, collected on day 0 of AZD1222 vaccination. The receptors derive from an adult in good health.

This clone was seen only once. This chain joins TRBV19 and TRBJ1-5; possibly TRBD1 for D (6 bases). Germline assignment: CDR1 LNHDA and CDR2 SQIVND (reference sequence). V lost 4 bases, J lost 4 bases, and 17 bases lay in between. There are 16 residues in the CDR3. Written as DNA, the CDR3 is TGTGCCAGTAGTAGATTTACAGGGAACGTTAATCAGCCCCAGCATTTT. Its protein product is CASSRFTGNVNQPQHF.

The chain employs TRBV7-9 and TRBJ1-6; 10 bases map to TRBD1. The germline CDR1 and CDR2 sequences are SEHNR and FQNEAQ (reference sequence). J was trimmed by 8 bases and V by 1 base; bases with no gene match: 2. This CDR3 has 15 amino acids. CDR3 sequence reads: CASSLGGQGYSPLHF. Written as DNA, the CDR3 is TGTGCCAGCAGCTTAGGGGGACAGGGGTATTCACCCCTCCACTTT.

V and J are TRBV7-2 and TRBJ1-5; D unclear. Germline assignment: CDR1 SGHTA and CDR2 FQGNSA. Trimming took off 3 bases at V and 0 bases at J, with 3 bases between the two ends. This CDR3 spans 13 amino acids. The CDR3 loop is CASSFNSNQPQHF. Here the CDR3 DNA reads TGTGCCAGCAGCTTTAATAGCAATCAGCCCCAGCATTTT.

The V and J genes are TRBV2 and TRBJ1-1; 7 bases fit TRBD1. The CDR3 length is 15 residues. Germline lookup yields CDR1 SNHLY and CDR2 FYNNEI. J lost 1 base, V lost 6 bases, and 8 bases had no gene match. The CDR3 loop reads CASSFLQGTNTEAFF. Written as DNA, the CDR3 is TGTGCCAGCAGCTTCTTACAGGGGACGAACACTGAAGCTTTCTTT.

To note about this clone: It is likely a read error, because the conserved phenylalanine at the end of the CDR3 is missing. It is unclear where the CDR3 begins or ends on the DNA, so no DNA is shown, and the CDR3 is as TCRdb lists it. The rearrangement uses TRBV12-3 or TRBV12-4 and TRBJ2-7. Termini included, the CDR3 measures 10 amino acids. The CDR3 region is CASSLKSDHL.

Only one count was recorded for this clone. In DNA form, the CDR3 reads TGTGCCAGTACCACCTACCGGGACAGGGGGTTAAAGGGGAACACCGGGGAGCTGTTTTTT. This encodes CASTTYRDRGLKGNTGELFF. V gene TRBV19 combines with J gene TRBJ2-2, with TRBD1 matching 11 bases. Trimming removed 7 bases from V and 1 base from J; junction bases left unmatched: 17. Germline V gene lookup returns CDR1 LNHDA and CDR2 SQIVND (reference sequence). This CDR3 is 20 amino acids long.

The rearrangement joins TRBV27 to TRBJ2-6; TRBD1 matches 7 bases. Germline CDR1 and CDR2: MNHEY and SMNVEV (reference sequence). The V segment lost 1 base and the J segment 0 bases; nucleotides outside the gene matches: 0. The length of the CDR3 is 16 residues. The CDR3 reads CASSLYRGSGANVLTF. In DNA, the CDR3 is TGTGCCAGCAGTTTATACAGGGGCTCTGGGGCCAACGTCCTGACTTTC.

The J gene is TRBJ1-2, the V gene TRBV30; D not resolved. CDR1 is GTSNPN, CDR2 SVGIG, per germline (reference sequence). Trimming left V 0 bases short and J 8 bases short, with 16 bases between. CDR3 size: 14 residues. CDR3 region: CAWSVMGIVVGYTF. CDR3 sequence (DNA): TGTGCCTGGAGTGTAATGGGAATCGTGGTCGGCTACACCTTC.

The J gene is TRBJ1-5, the V gene TRBV7-8; no definite D call. The CDR3 is 15 amino acids. Trimming took off 3 bases at V and 2 bases at J, with 11 bases between the two ends. Looked up from germline, CDR1 is SGHVS and CDR2 is FQNEAQ. The CDR3, as DNA: TGTGCCAGCAGCTTCCGAGGGCTTGGCAATCAGCCCCAGCATTTT. As protein: CASSFRGLGNQPQHF.

V and J are TRBV29-1 and TRBJ1-4; 9 positions agree with TRBD1. With V trimmed by 7 bases and J by 8 bases, 11 bases remained unmatched. From germline, CDR1 is SQVTM and CDR2 ANQGSEA. The CDR3 consists of 14 residues. The CDR3 DNA reads TGCAGCGGGGGGTTTGGACAGGGGACCGAAAAACTGTTTTTT. Translating it yields CSGGFGQGTEKLFF.

This sequence joins TRBV3-1 (or the pseudogene TRBV3-2) and TRBJ2-3; 10 bases are a match to TRBD2. Trimming cost V 0 bases and J 3 bases; bases outside gene matches: 3. This CDR3 spans 16 amino acids. Looked up from germline, CDR1 is LGHDT and CDR2 is YNNKEL (reference sequence). The CDR3 nucleotides read TGTGCCAGCAGCCAAGAAGGACTAGCGGATACAGATACGCAGTATTTT. It translates to CASSQEGLADTDTQYF.

The chain carries TRBV18 and TRBJ1-5, with D unresolved. Per the germline V gene, CDR1 is KGHSH and CDR2 is LQKENI. This CDR3 has 14 amino acids. Trimming pared 3 bases from V and 1 base from J, leaving 7 bases between. CDR3 DNA: TGTGCCAGCTCACCTGCCGTAAGCAATCAGCCCCAGCATTTT. Translated: CASSPAVSNQPQHF.

The chain combines TRBV27 with TRBJ1-5; D is uncertain. The CDR3 has 14 amino acids. From germline, CDR1 is MNHEY and CDR2 SMNVEV (reference sequence). Between the trimmed V and J ends, which lost 3 bases and 1 base, there was a span of 7 bases. The CDR3 is CASSLYPSNQPQHF. The CDR3, as DNA: TGTGCCAGCAGTTTGTATCCCAGCAATCAGCCCCAGCATTTT.

V is TRBV9 and J is TRBJ2-3; D is ambiguous. This CDR3 comprises 14 residues. From germline, CDR1 is SGDLS and CDR2 YYNGEE. With 4 bases removed from V and 5 bases from J, the gap between germline ends came to 14 bases. The CDR3 loop is CASSLNMKVDTQYF. The CDR3 DNA sequence: TGTGCCAGCAGCCTCAATATGAAGGTAGATACGCAGTATTTT.

This clone was seen once. The chain links TRBV18 to TRBJ1-5; the D gene is possibly TRBD1 (6 bases). Germline V lookup: CDR1 KGHSH, CDR2 LQKENI. The CDR3 length is 14 residues. V was clipped by 6 bases and J by 2 bases, with 11 bases between them. The CDR3 DNA reads TGTGCCAGCTCTTCCGAGGGGGGCAATCAGCCCCAGCATTTT. Translated: CASSSEGGNQPQHF.

The chain joins TRBV5-6 to TRBJ2-3, with 9 bases fitting TRBD1. Germline V gene data show CDR1 as SGHDT and CDR2 as YYEEEE. There are 15 residues in the CDR3. Losses at the gene ends were 5 bases for V and 2 bases for J; bases not matched to a gene: 6. The DNA for the CDR3 is TGTGCCAGCAGTGCTGGGACAGGGTCCACAGATACGCAGTATTTT. Its protein is CASSAGTGSTDTQYF.

The chain couples TRBV4-1 to TRBJ2-5, with D perhaps assigned TRBD1 or TRBD2 (8 bases each). The CDR3 loop spans 16 amino acids. Germline V gives CDR1 MGHRA, CDR2 YSYEKL. The V end lost 3 bases, the J end lost 4 bases, and 18 bases lay between the germline ends. CDR3 nucleotides: TGCGCCAGCAGCCAGTCGGGACAGGCGGGGGGAGAGACCCAGTACTTC. This sequence encodes CASSQSGQAGGETQYF.

The V and J genes are TRBV4-1 and TRBJ2-1; D not certain. Germline loops: CDR1 MGHRA, CDR2 YSYEKL. This CDR3 comprises 14 residues. The V gene lost 1 base and the J gene lost 6 bases, with 10 bases spanning the gap. The CDR3 is CASSQVGQSNEQFF. The DNA of the CDR3 is TGCGCCAGCAGCCAAGTAGGTCAGAGCAATGAGCAGTTCTTC.

The chain carries TRBV27 and TRBJ1-5, with 9 positions matching TRBD1. In germline, CDR1 is MNHEY, CDR2 SMNVEV (reference sequence). The trim removed 6 bases at V and 7 bases at J, leaving 4 bases unmatched. The CDR3 covers 13 residues. CDR3 nucleotide sequence: TGTGCCAGCAGACAGGGGGCTTACCAGCCCCAGCATTTT. Its protein product is CASRQGAYQPQHF.

The chain has TRBV28 and TRBJ1-4; the D gene is possibly TRBD1 (6 bases). The CDR3 has 15 amino acids. Germline CDR1 reads MDHEN; CDR2 reads SYDVKM. Trimming took off 5 bases at V and 6 bases at J, with 16 bases between the two ends. CDR3 residues: CASSTRTDGDEKLFF. The CDR3 DNA reads TGTGCCAGCAGTACCCGGACAGACGGGGATGAAAAACTGTTTTTT.

The chain employs TRBV7-6 and TRBJ2-1, with 7 bases lining up with TRBD2. The CDR3 is 15 amino acids. V lost 0 bases and J lost 8; bases outside the gene matches: 7. CDR1 SGHVS and CDR2 FNYEAQ come from the germline V gene. The chain's CDR3 is CASSLAGGWRDEQFF. CDR3 DNA sequence: TGTGCCAGCAGCTTAGCGGGGGGGTGGCGGGATGAGCAGTTCTTC.

This clone turned up a few times. The rearrangement joins TRBV5-3 to TRBJ2-3; the match to TRBD2 covers 7 bases. TRBV5-3 is an ORF for which the function is uncertain. V was clipped by 7 bases and J by 4 bases; unmatched bases: 15. The CDR3 extends over 16 amino acids. CDR3 DNA sequence: TGTGCCAGAGGACCCTACTGGCGGGAGCCTTCAGATACGCAGTATTTT. It codes for CARGPYWREPSDTQYF.

This clone was counted a single time. The chain carries TRBV6-5 and TRBJ1-1; weak D call: TRBD1 (5 bases). This CDR3 region has 13 residues. V was pared by 5 bases and J by 5 bases, with 12 bases between. Germline V lookup: CDR1 MNHEY, CDR2 SVGAGI. CDR3 region: CASSPGSGTEAFF. The CDR3 DNA reads as TGTGCCAGCAGTCCAGGGTCAGGGACTGAAGCTTTCTTT.

V is TRBV20-1 and J is TRBJ1-6; D ambiguous. Trimming shortened V by 3 bases and J by 3 bases, and 9 bases separated the two germline ends. Germline V gene lookup returns CDR1 DFQATT and CDR2 SNEGSKA (reference sequence). CDR3 length: 14 residues. CDR3 sequence reads: CSASRQIYNSPLHF. Written as DNA, the CDR3 is TGCAGTGCTAGTCGCCAGATCTATAATTCACCCCTCCACTTT.

J is TRBJ2-5 and V is TRBV19; 7 bases agree with TRBD2. Germline CDR1 is LNHDA and CDR2 is SQIVND (reference sequence). The V and J ends lost 3 bases and 2 bases, in that order; junction bases with no gene match: 9. This CDR3 region has 16 residues. The CDR3 DNA sequence: TGTGCCAGTAGTATGGGGGGAAGGGAGGGTCAAGAGACCCAGTACTTC. It codes for CASSMGGREGQETQYF.

This chain links TRBV7-9 with TRBJ2-1, with D hard to call. The germline V and J ends were trimmed by 1 base and 10 bases, with 5 bases remaining between them. This CDR3 region has 11 residues. CDR1 is SEHNR and CDR2 is FQNEAQ in the germline V gene (reference sequence). The CDR3, as DNA: TGTGCCAGCAGCTTAGTTCAAGAGCAGTTCTTC. Residues: CASSLVQEQFF.

This chain uses TRBV13 with TRBJ1-4; D is unclear. V was pared by 3 bases and J by 3 bases, with 11 bases between. The CDR3 contains 15 residues. Germline V gives CDR1 PRHDT, CDR2 FYEKMQ (reference sequence). CDR3 protein: CASSFMEGPNEKLFF. The CDR3 coding sequence is TGTGCCAGCAGCTTTATGGAAGGGCCTAATGAAAAACTGTTTTTT.

There are a few counts of this clone. V usage is TRBV7-9 and J usage is TRBJ1-6; maybe TRBD1 (5 bases). Germline CDR1 and CDR2: SEHNR and FQNEAQ (reference sequence). This CDR3 spans 14 amino acids. Between the trimmed V and J ends, which lost 1 base and 7 bases, there was a span of 8 bases. CDR3 bases: TGTGCCAGCAGCTTAGGCAGGGAAAATTCACCCCTCCACTTT. Its translation is CASSLGRENSPLHF.